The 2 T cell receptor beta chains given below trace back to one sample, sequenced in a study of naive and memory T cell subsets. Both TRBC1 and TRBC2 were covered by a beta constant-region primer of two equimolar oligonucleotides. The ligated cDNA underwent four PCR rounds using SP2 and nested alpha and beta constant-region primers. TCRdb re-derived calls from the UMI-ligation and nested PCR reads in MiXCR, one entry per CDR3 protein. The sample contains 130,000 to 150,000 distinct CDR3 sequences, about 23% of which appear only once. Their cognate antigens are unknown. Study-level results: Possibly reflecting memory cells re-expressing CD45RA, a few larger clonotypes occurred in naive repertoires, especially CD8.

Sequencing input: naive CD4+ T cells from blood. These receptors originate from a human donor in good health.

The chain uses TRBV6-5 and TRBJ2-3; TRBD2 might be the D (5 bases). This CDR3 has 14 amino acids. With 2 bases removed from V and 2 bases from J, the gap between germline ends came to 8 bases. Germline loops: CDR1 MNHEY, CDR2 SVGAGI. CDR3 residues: CASSYTSTTDTQYF. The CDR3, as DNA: TGTGCCAGCAGTTACACTAGTACCACAGATACGCAGTATTTT.

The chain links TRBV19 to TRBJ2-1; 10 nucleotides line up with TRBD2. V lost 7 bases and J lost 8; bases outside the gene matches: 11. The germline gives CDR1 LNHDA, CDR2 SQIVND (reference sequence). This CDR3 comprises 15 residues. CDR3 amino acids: CASKLPAGGPHEQFF. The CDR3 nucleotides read TGTGCCAGTAAGTTACCAGCGGGAGGGCCGCATGAGCAGTTCTTC.